Below are 14 T cell receptor beta chains sequenced from a single sample in a study of identical twins. MiXCR, run by TCRdb on the 5' RACE reads, gives a single entry per CDR3 protein. Of just over 450,000 distinct CDR3 sequences in the sample, approximately 15% were seen once. The sample was also reused in another study, on yellow fever vaccine responses in identical twins.

Material: CD4+ T cells sorted from blood. These receptors came from a woman aged 18-29 years in good health.

This clonotype was counted only a few times. J is TRBJ2-3 and V is TRBV29-1, with TRBD2 identical over 12 bases. After removal of 3 bases from V and 4 bases from J, the junction contained 2 bases not matched to a gene. Germline CDR1 reads SQVTM; CDR2 reads ANQGSEA. This CDR3 is 14 amino acids long. In DNA form, the CDR3 reads TGCAGCGTTGACGGACTAGCGGGGCCAGATACGCAGTATTTT. Translating gives CSVDGLAGPDTQYF.

Comment on this clonotype: Mismatch with germline at one junction end may stem from a read error. This chain connects TRBV14 to TRBJ2-1; D is unresolved. CDR3 length equals 16 residues. Germline values: CDR1 SGHDN, CDR2 FVKESK. CDR3 nucleotides: TGTGCCAGCAGTCAAGGTGGCGCAAGCTCCTACAATGAGCAGTTCTTC. Its protein product is CASSQGGASSYNEQFF.

The table lists this clonotype with a few counts. The chain joins TRBV5-6 to TRBJ2-7; D might be TRBD1 (5 bases). Trimming cost V 1 base and J 0 bases, with 8 bases left between them. CDR3 length: 14 amino acids. CDR1 and CDR2 from the germline V gene are SGHDT and YYEEEE. The CDR3 DNA reads TGTGCCAGCAGCTTGTTTGGGGCCTCCTACGAGCAGTACTTC. Translation gives CASSLFGASYEQYF.

A few counts support this clonotype. The rearrangement joins TRBV28 to TRBJ2-7; TRBD1 agrees at 8 bases. Germline CDR1 reads MDHEN; CDR2 reads SYDVKM. V gave up 5 bases and J gave up 3 bases; unmatched junction bases: 6. This CDR3 has 14 amino acids. Here the CDR3 DNA reads TGTGCCAGCAGTACGAGGACAGGGAGCTACGAGCAGTACTTC. This codes for CASSTRTGSYEQYF. Complete variable domain (other parts from reference TRBV28 and TRBJ2-7): DVKVTQSSRYLVKRTGEKVFLECVQDMDHENMFWYRQDPGLGLRLIYFSYDVKMKEKGDIPEGYSVSREKKERFSLILESASTNQTSMYLCASSTRTGSYEQYFGPGTRLTVT.

The J gene is TRBJ1-1, the V gene TRBV29-1; D is perhaps TRBD1 (6 bases). Germline V gene lookup returns CDR1 SQVTM and CDR2 ANQGSEA. Deletions cut 8 bases from V and 1 base from J, with 23 bases between. The CDR3 is made up of 16 amino acids. In DNA, the CDR3 is TGCAGCACCTCCCCGGAGGGGACAAGAAGGAACACTGAAGCTTTCTTT. Its translation: CSTSPEGTRRNTEAFF.

The sample holds a few counts of this clonotype. The V gene is TRBV2, the J gene TRBJ1-3; tentatively, D is TRBD1 (5 bases). V lost 7 bases to trimming and J lost 3 bases, with 13 bases between them. CDR3 size: 14 residues. The V gene's germline CDR1 is SNHLY and CDR2 FYNNEI. The CDR3 coding sequence is TGTGCCAGCACTCGAATGGGGGTTGGAAACACCATATATTTT. Its translation: CASTRMGVGNTIYF.

This clonotype was counted a few times. The CDR3 nucleotides read TGTGCCAGCAGGCCAAGGGTTAATACGCAGTATTTT. It is translated as CASRPRVNTQYF. The chain links TRBV5-4 to TRBJ2-3; D remains ambiguous. CDR3 length: 12 residues. The V end lost 5 bases, the J end lost 7 bases, and 11 bases lay between the germline ends. CDR1 and CDR2 from the germline V gene are SGHNT and YYREEE (reference sequence).

This clonotype was counted at least ten times. V usage is TRBV27 and J usage is TRBJ2-3, with TRBD2 matching 9 bases. The CDR3 consists of 16 residues. Germline V gene data show CDR1 as MNHEY and CDR2 as SMNVEV (reference sequence). V trimming: 7 bases; J trimming: 3 bases; junction bases outside the gene matches: 11. The CDR3 protein is CASNRLAGGPTDTQYF. DNA for the CDR3: TGTGCCAGCAACCGTTTGGCGGGAGGGCCGACAGATACGCAGTATTTT.

This clonotype was observed a handful of times. The chain uses TRBV11-2 and TRBJ2-3; TRBD2 aligns across 7 bases. CDR3 length equals 15 residues. Germline V gives CDR1 SGHAT, CDR2 FQNNGV. The V segment lost 7 bases and the J segment 0 bases; nucleotides outside the gene matches: 7. The CDR3 sequence: CASTLAEYSTDTQYF. In DNA, the CDR3 is TGTGCCAGCACCCTAGCGGAATATAGCACAGATACGCAGTATTTT.

This clonotype was counted many times. V usage is TRBV28 and J usage is TRBJ2-1; a weak D match, TRBD2 (6 bases). V gave up 10 bases and J gave up 1 base, with 11 bases separating them. Germline values: CDR1 MDHEN, CDR2 SYDVKM. This CDR3 is built from 13 residues. Written as DNA, the CDR3 is TGTGCCACCCTCGGGACTTCCTACAATGAGCAGTTCTTC. Translating gives CATLGTSYNEQFF. The whole variable domain, filled in from reference TRBV28 and TRBJ2-1, reads DVKVTQSSRYLVKRTGEKVFLECVQDMDHENMFWYRQDPGLGLRLIYFSYDVKMKEKGDIPEGYSVSREKKERFSLILESASTNQTSMYLCATLGTSYNEQFFGPGTRLTVL.

This chain joins TRBV28 and TRBJ1-1; 10 bases agree with TRBD1. The CDR3 loop spans 14 amino acids. The V and J ends lost 7 bases and 10 bases, in that order; junction bases with no gene match: 12. Germline V gene lookup returns CDR1 MDHEN and CDR2 SYDVKM. This CDR3 reads CASILPGQGGRAFF. In DNA, the CDR3 is TGTGCCAGCATTCTACCCGGACAGGGGGGGAGAGCTTTCTTT.

This clonotype was seen a few times. This sequence joins TRBV7-9 and TRBJ1-1, with D perhaps matching TRBD1 (6 bases). The CDR3 consists of 14 residues. The germline gives CDR1 SEHNR, CDR2 FQNEAQ (reference sequence). The V end lost 4 bases, the J end lost 5 bases, and 14 bases lay between the germline ends. CDR3 residues: CASSSHRDITEAFF. The CDR3 nucleotides are TGTGCCAGCAGCTCTCACAGGGATATTACTGAAGCTTTCTTT.

This clonotype was observed many times. The rearrangement joins TRBV20-1 to TRBJ2-3, with a possible D match to TRBD2 (7 bases). Germline CDR1 reads DFQATT; CDR2 reads SNEGSKA (reference sequence). The CDR3 spans 15 residues. V was trimmed by 1 base and J by 1 base, leaving 12 bases between them. The CDR3 here is CSARVGGAGTDTQYF. The CDR3 DNA follows: TGCAGTGCTAGAGTGGGGGGGGCCGGCACAGATACGCAGTATTTT.

This clonotype was observed a handful of times. The chain carries TRBV7-2 and TRBJ1-2; 7 positions agree with TRBD1. Trimming removed 5 bases from V and 4 bases from J; junction bases left unmatched: 4. Germline values: CDR1 SGHTA, CDR2 FQGNSA. This CDR3 has 13 amino acids. CDR3 in amino acids: CASSEQGSYGYTF. For the CDR3, the DNA is TGTGCCAGCAGCGAACAGGGGTCCTATGGCTACACCTTC.